This T cell receptor (beta chain) was captured by sequencing in a study of technical replicates of blood from several donors. The repertoire was sequenced with immunoSEQ multiplex PCR; TCRdb's copy has only in-frame clones and lacks some. The profile shows tens of thousands of clones, over 90% of them singletons. The CDR3 consists of 14 residues. Trimming at V came to 4 bases and at J to 2 bases, leaving 2 bases not matched to a gene. Germline lookup yields CDR1 LGHNA and CDR2 YNFKEQ. The chain links TRBV4-2 to TRBJ2-7; 10 bases fit TRBD1. The specimen was PBMCs. The receptor's source is a human donor in good health. Some clones in this sample may be carry-over from other donors' samples. The DNA of the CDR3 is TGTGCCAGCAGCCCCGGGACAGGGGCCTACGAGCAGTACTTC. Protein: CASSPGTGAYEQYF.